This T cell receptor beta chain was captured in a study of T cells in Graves' hyperthyroidism and ophthalmopathy. Any patient presenting with uncontrolled infection, other autoimmune disease, pregnancy or lactation was left out. Diagnoses were made from clinical symptoms, serum measures (thyroxine and TRAb), thyroid ultrasound and orbital computed tomography. CDR3 length: 15 amino acids. The germline V gene has CDR1 DFQATT and CDR2 SNEGSKA (reference sequence). Trimming shortened V by 5 bases and J by 0 bases, and 16 bases separated the two germline ends. TCR beta CDR3 regions were amplified from RNA. First-round RT-PCR with HTBI primers amplified the TCR CDR3 region. Using its own MiXCR run on the multiplex PCR reads, TCRdb lists one record per CDR3 protein. This table has 600,000 to 700,000 distinct CDR3 sequences, 40% to 55% appearing once. Study-level results: By a 13 V-J model, ophthalmopathy was set apart from stable hyperthyroidism. Within blood appeared most thyroid clonotypes that had expanded above 0.001.

A few counts support this clonotype. The antigen is undetermined. Sequenced sample: peripheral blood or thyroid tissue (not recorded which). The chain uses TRBV20-1 and TRBJ2-5; D call uncertain. The clonotype was recovered from an adult man with Graves' disease, either hyperthyroidism or ophthalmopathy (not recorded which). The CDR3 region is CSARFVAEYQETQYF. The CDR3 DNA sequence: TGCAGTGCTCGTTTTGTCGCCGAGTACCAAGAGACCCAGTACTTC.